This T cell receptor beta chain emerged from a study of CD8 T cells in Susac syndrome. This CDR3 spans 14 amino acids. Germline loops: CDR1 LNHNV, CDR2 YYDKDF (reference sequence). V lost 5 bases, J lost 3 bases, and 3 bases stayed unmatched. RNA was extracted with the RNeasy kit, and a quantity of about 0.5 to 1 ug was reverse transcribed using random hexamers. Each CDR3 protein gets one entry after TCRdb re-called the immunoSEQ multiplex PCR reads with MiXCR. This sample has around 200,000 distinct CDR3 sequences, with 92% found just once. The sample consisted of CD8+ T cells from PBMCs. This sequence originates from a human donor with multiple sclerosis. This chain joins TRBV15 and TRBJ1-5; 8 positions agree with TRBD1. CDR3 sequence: CATSEGQVNQPQHF. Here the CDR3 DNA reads TGTGCCACCAGCGAGGGACAGGTCAATCAGCCCCAGCATTTT.